This T cell receptor beta chain was captured by sequencing in a study of blood T cells in healthy people across ages. Study information: Using template switching, researchers captured about one barcoded beta molecule for each two T cells. Study-wide results and caveats: Strong correlation existed between TCR beta diversity and naive T cell percentage.

Comment on this clonotype: Its antigen is still unknown.

Each sample gave at least 7 million isolated PBMCs. The extraction recovered at least 5.5 micrograms of total RNA per sample. A second PCR of roughly 7 to 11 cycles used a sample-barcoded 5' primer and a J-beta primer mix. TCRdb called the 5' RACE reads again in MiXCR, with one record for every CDR3 protein. Of over 1,200,000 distinct CDR3 sequences in the sample, around 59% were seen once. Germline V gives CDR1 DFQATT, CDR2 SNEGSKA (reference sequence). This CDR3 has 14 amino acids. Deletions cut 4 bases from V and 2 bases from J, with 15 bases between. Sequenced: blood. This TCR was sampled from a young man in good health. The chain employs TRBV20-1 and TRBJ2-7, with D unclear. The CDR3 coding sequence is TGCAGTGCTAAGGGCCGTCTAGACCCCTACGAGCAGTACTTC. Protein: CSAKGRLDPYEQYF.